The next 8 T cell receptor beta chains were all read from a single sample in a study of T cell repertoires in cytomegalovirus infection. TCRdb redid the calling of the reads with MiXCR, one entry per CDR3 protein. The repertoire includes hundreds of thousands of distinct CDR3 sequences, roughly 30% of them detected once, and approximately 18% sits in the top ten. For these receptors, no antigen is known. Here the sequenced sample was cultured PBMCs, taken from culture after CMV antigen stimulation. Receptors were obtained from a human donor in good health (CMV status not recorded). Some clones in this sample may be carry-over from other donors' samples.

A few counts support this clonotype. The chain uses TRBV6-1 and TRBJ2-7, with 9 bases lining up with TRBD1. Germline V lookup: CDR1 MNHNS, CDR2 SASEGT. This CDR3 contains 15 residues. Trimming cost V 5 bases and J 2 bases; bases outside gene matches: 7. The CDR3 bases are TGTGCCAGCAGTTATGTGGGACAGGGTGCCTACGAGCAGTACTTC. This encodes CASSYVGQGAYEQYF.

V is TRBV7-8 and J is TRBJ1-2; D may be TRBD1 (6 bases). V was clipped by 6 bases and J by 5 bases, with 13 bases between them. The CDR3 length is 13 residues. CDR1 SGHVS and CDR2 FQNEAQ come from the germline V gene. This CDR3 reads CASRPRGRYGYTF. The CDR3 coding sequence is TGTGCCAGCAGGCCCAGGGGCCGTTATGGCTACACCTTC.

In DNA, the CDR3 is TGTGCCAGCAGCTTAAGTGACAGGGGGGGAGAGCAGTACTTC. This sequence encodes CASSLSDRGGEQYF. The chain recombines TRBV7-9 with TRBJ2-7, with TRBD1 identical over 9 bases. In germline, CDR1 is SEHNR, CDR2 FQNEAQ (reference sequence). The V gene end was trimmed by 2 bases and the J gene end by 7 bases; junction bases not matched to a gene: 6. The CDR3 runs 14 residues.

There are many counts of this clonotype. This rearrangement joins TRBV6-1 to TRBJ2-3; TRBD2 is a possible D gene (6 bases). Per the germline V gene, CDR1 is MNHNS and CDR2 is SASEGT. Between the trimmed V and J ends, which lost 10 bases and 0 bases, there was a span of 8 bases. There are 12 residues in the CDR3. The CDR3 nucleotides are TGTGCCACGGGAGAGAGCACAGATACGCAGTATTTT. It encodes CATGESTDTQYF.

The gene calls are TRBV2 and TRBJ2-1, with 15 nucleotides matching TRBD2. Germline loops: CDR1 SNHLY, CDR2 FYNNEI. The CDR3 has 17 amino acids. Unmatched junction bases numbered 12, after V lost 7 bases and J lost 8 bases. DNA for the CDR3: TGTGCCAGCACCCGAACGGGACTAGCGGGAGGTTTATATGAGCAGTTCTTC. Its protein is CASTRTGLAGGLYEQFF.

CDR3 sequence: CASSWTSYYEQYF. The CDR3 bases are TGTGCCAGCAGTTGGACCAGCTACTACGAGCAGTACTTC. This chain uses TRBV27 with TRBJ2-7; D is unresolved. The length of the CDR3 is 13 residues. V was trimmed by 4 bases and J by 3 bases, leaving 10 bases between them. Per germline, CDR1 MNHEY and CDR2 SMNVEV (reference sequence).

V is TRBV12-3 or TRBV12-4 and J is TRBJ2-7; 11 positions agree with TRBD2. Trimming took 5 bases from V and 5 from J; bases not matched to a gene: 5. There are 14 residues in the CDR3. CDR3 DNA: TGTGCCAGCAGTACTAGCGGGAGTACGGACGAGCAGTACTTC. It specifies CASSTSGSTDEQYF.

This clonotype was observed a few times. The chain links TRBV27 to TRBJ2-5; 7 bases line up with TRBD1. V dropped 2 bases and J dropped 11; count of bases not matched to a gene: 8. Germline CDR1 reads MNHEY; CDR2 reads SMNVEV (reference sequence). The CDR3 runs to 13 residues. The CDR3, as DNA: TGTGCCAGCAGTTTACTAGGGGGCAATCCTCAGTACTTC. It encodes CASSLLGGNPQYF.